The 4 T cell receptor beta chains given below trace back to one sample, sequenced in a study of T-cell reconstitution after alpha-beta-depleted transplantation in children (dated by TCRdb to the mid-2010s). Library creation used PCR. Sequencing took place on an Illumina HiSeq 2500. TCR library preparation used molecular barcoding, with unique molecular identifiers applied to normalize quantification of the TCRbeta repertoire. The public reads were run again by TCRdb, first through fastp at Q25 and then through MiXCR, and only productive beta chains were kept. A single entry per CDR3 protein holds the most common genes and DNA from its merged rows. This sample lists around 800,000 distinct CDR3 sequences; around 17% were detected once. The top ten constitute around 4.5% of the sample. Per the publication, the treatment or condition label means: allogeneic hematopoietic cell transplantation with graft depleted of TCRalphabeta T cells and CD19 B cells.

The sequenced sample was PBMCs, mostly from graft donor cells, obtained 360 days after TCRalphabeta/CD19-depleted stem cell transplant. Receptors were obtained from a male patient under 18 who had a stem cell transplant for acute lymphoblastic leukemia, so the T cells may come from the graft donor.

This clonotype was seen more than once but under ten times. The rearrangement links TRBV18 to TRBJ2-7; D may be TRBD1 (6 bases). V lost 2 bases, J lost 3 bases, and 14 bases lay in between. Germline CDR1 KGHSH, CDR2 LQKENI. The CDR3 is 15 residues long. DNA of the CDR3: TGTGCCAGCTCACCATGGGGACAAAACCGCTACGAGCAGTACTTC. Its protein is CASSPWGQNRYEQYF.

There are a few counts of this clonotype. The gene calls are TRBV4-1 and TRBJ2-7; possible D gene TRBD2, 6 bases. Germline lookup yields CDR1 MGHRA and CDR2 YSYEKL. V lost 1 base to trimming and J lost 5 bases, with 21 bases between them. This CDR3 contains 17 residues. The CDR3 protein is CASSQVGRERGTHEQYF. Written as DNA, the CDR3 is TGCGCCAGCAGCCAAGTGGGTCGGGAGAGGGGTACCCACGAGCAGTACTTC.

The chain joins TRBV28 to TRBJ1-1; unclear D gene. This CDR3 comprises 15 residues. Between the trimmed V and J ends, which lost 3 bases and 4 bases, there was a span of 15 bases. In germline, CDR1 is MDHEN, CDR2 SYDVKM. CDR3 in amino acids: CASSLARIRPTEAFF. CDR3 in DNA: TGTGCCAGCAGTTTGGCCCGGATTCGGCCCACTGAAGCTTTCTTT.

This clonotype was seen ten or more times. The chain recombines TRBV2 with TRBJ2-1, with 10 bases that match TRBD2. The J segment lost 9 bases and the V segment lost 4 bases, leaving 9 bases of the junction unmatched. Germline lookup yields CDR1 SNHLY and CDR2 FYNNEI. The CDR3 has 15 residues. CDR3: CASSALAGVLAEQFF. The CDR3 bases are TGTGCCAGCAGTGCTCTAGCGGGAGTTTTGGCTGAGCAGTTCTTC.